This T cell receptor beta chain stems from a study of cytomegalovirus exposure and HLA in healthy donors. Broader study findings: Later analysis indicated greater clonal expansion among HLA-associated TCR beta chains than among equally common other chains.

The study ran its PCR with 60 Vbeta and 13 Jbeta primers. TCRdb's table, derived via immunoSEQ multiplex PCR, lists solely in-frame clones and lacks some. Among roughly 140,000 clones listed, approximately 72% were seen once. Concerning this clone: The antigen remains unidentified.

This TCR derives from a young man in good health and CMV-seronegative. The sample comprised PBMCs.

CDR3 protein: CASREGHEQYF. In DNA form, the CDR3 reads TGTGCCAGCAGGGAGGGCCACGAGCAGTACTTC. V usage is TRBV25-1 and J usage is TRBJ2-7; D is perhaps TRBD2 (6 bases). CDR3 length: 11 amino acids. V was pared by 6 bases and J by 5 bases, with 8 bases between. Germline V CDR1 and CDR2: MGHDK, SYGVNS.